This passage covers 16 T cell receptor beta chains from one sample sequenced in a study of control samples from healthy donors and cancer patients. TCRdb's table, derived via immunoSEQ multiplex PCR, lists solely in-frame clones and lacks some. Of some 150,000 clones in the sample, less than 95% were seen once. Material for sequencing was blood. The receptors stem from a young man in good health.

The chain is built from TRBV27 and TRBJ1-2; unclear D gene. The germline CDR1 and CDR2 sequences are MNHEY and SMNVEV (reference sequence). This CDR3 comprises 13 residues. V was pared by 6 bases and J by 4 bases, with 12 bases between. CDR3: CASSPRKLYGYTF. The CDR3 bases are TGTGCCAGCAGCCCACGGAAACTCTATGGCTACACCTTC.

The chain carries TRBV20-1 and TRBJ1-4; D perhaps matches TRBD1 (5 bases). The CDR3 length is 13 residues. Germline V gene lookup returns CDR1 DFQATT and CDR2 SNEGSKA (reference sequence). Trimming stripped 3 bases from V and 4 bases from J, with 9 bases between. The CDR3 DNA reads TGCAGTGCTAGTGGGACGAGTAATGAAAAACTGTTTTTT. Its protein product is CSASGTSNEKLFF.

The chain uses TRBV5-1 and TRBJ1-1, with 9 bases fitting TRBD1. The germline gives CDR1 SGHRS, CDR2 YFSETQ. This CDR3 spans 14 amino acids. The V gene end was trimmed by 0 bases and the J gene end by 5 bases; junction bases not matched to a gene: 2. CDR3 sequence (DNA): TGCGCCAGCAGCTTGGGACAGGGGGTAACTGAAGCTTTCTTT. Translated, it gives CASSLGQGVTEAFF.

This clone was seen only once. One end of the junction fails to match germline, which may point to a read error. The chain joins TRBV27 to TRBJ1-4; D not certain. CDR3 length: 14 residues. The germline CDR1 and CDR2 sequences are MNHEY and SMNVEV (reference sequence). CDR3 coding DNA: TGTTCCAGCCGCCCCGCCGGCTACAATGAAAAACTGTTTTTT. As protein: CSSRPAGYNEKLFF.

CDR3 protein: CASSLTGDLNTEAFF. CDR3 sequence (DNA): TGTGCCAGCAGCTTGACAGGGGACCTGAACACTGAAGCTTTCTTT. The rearrangement links TRBV7-9 to TRBJ1-1, with 8 bases fitting TRBD1. Looked up from germline, CDR1 is SEHNR and CDR2 is FQNEAQ (reference sequence). V gave up 3 bases and J gave up 0 bases; unmatched junction bases: 3. The CDR3 is made up of 15 amino acids.

The J gene is TRBJ1-1, the V gene TRBV2; D gene uncertain. The CDR3 sequence is 13 residues long. CDR1 is SNHLY and CDR2 is FYNNEI in the germline V gene. V shed 7 bases and J shed 0 bases, with 9 bases lying between them. The DNA for the CDR3 is TGTGCCAGCACGTCTCGGATGAACACTGAAGCTTTCTTT. Protein sequence: CASTSRMNTEAFF.

Comment on this clone: At one end, the junction sequence differs from germline, possibly due to a read error. The chain links TRBV6-4 to TRBJ1-3; the D gene is possibly TRBD1 (5 bases). There are 16 residues in the CDR3. From germline, CDR1 is MRHNA and CDR2 SNTAGT. The CDR3 bases are TGTGCCAGCACTGACAATACAGGAATCCCTGGAAACACCATATATTTT. Translated: CASTDNTGIPGNTIYF.

The chain recombines TRBV19 with TRBJ1-5, with 8 bases matching TRBD1. Germline CDR1 LNHDA, CDR2 SQIVND (reference sequence). V was pared by 3 bases and J by 3 bases, with 7 bases of the junction left unmatched. The CDR3 spans 16 residues. The CDR3 DNA is TGTGCCAGTAGTATTCAGGGACAGGCTTACAATCAGCCCCAGCATTTT. Its translation is CASSIQGQAYNQPQHF.

This sequence joins TRBV6-6 and TRBJ1-5; D not resolved. The CDR3 runs to 13 residues. In germline, CDR1 is MNHNY, CDR2 SVGAGI (reference sequence). With 0 bases removed from V and 9 bases from J, the gap between germline ends came to 9 bases. In DNA form, the CDR3 reads TGTGCCAGCAGTTACTCGCCAGGATCGCCCCAGCATTTT. Amino acid sequence: CASSYSPGSPQHF.

V usage is TRBV19 and J usage is TRBJ1-1; D not certain. Deletions cut 6 bases from V and 2 bases from J, with 10 bases between. The germline CDR1 and CDR2 sequences are LNHDA and SQIVND (reference sequence). The CDR3 contains 13 residues. The DNA for the CDR3 is TGTGCCAGTAGCGTCGGCTTCAACACTGAAGCTTTCTTT. Translating gives CASSVGFNTEAFF. The variable domain in full, with the rest retrieved from reference TRBV19 and TRBJ1-1, is DGGITQSPKYLFRKEGQNVTLSCEQNLNHDAMYWYRQDPGQGLRLIYYSQIVNDFQKGDIAEGYSVSREKKESFPLTVTSAQKNPTAFYLCASSVGFNTEAFFGQGTRLTVV.

The chain combines TRBV19 with TRBJ1-2; D call uncertain. The V and J ends lost 10 bases and 3 bases respectively, with 12 bases between them. Germline CDR1 is LNHDA and CDR2 is SQIVND (reference sequence). There are 12 residues in the CDR3. CDR3 sequence (DNA): TGTGCCACCCGACCGGGCCACTATGGCTACACCTTC. Translating it yields CATRPGHYGYTF.

The CDR3 DNA reads TGTGCCAGCAGCCAGTCAGGAGGATGGACAGGGGGGAATGGCTACACCTTC. Residues: CASSQSGGWTGGNGYTF. The chain employs TRBV3-1 (or the pseudogene TRBV3-2) and TRBJ1-2; 10 bases align to TRBD1. Germline trimming cut 3 bases from V and 6 bases from J; bases unmatched to any gene: 13. Germline-derived CDR1 and CDR2 are LGHDT and YNNKEL (reference sequence). The CDR3 runs to 17 residues.

The CDR3 loop is CASSLLGTQETQYF. In DNA form, the CDR3 reads TGTGCCAGCAGTTTATTGGGCACCCAAGAGACCCAGTACTTC. The genes are TRBV27 and TRBJ2-5; D unclear. Germline assignment: CDR1 MNHEY and CDR2 SMNVEV (reference sequence). V dropped 1 base and J dropped 1 base, with 7 bases sitting between them. The length of the CDR3 is 14 residues.

This rearrangement joins TRBV7-9 to TRBJ1-1, with 10 bases fitting TRBD1. This CDR3 is 15 amino acids long. Germline CDR1 SEHNR, CDR2 FQNEAQ (reference sequence). Trimming cost V 5 bases and J 6 bases; bases outside gene matches: 9. For the CDR3, the DNA is TGTGCCAGCAGCCCCCGGGACAGGGGATCACCTGAAGCTTTCTTT. Residues: CASSPRDRGSPEAFF.

The rearrangement links TRBV28 to TRBJ2-1; D ambiguous. Germline V gene lookup returns CDR1 MDHEN and CDR2 SYDVKM. V was trimmed by 5 bases and J by 8 bases, leaving 13 bases between them. The CDR3 consists of 13 residues. The CDR3 coding sequence is TGTGCCAGCAGTGGTCTCCCAAGTGATGAGCAGTTCTTC. Residues: CASSGLPSDEQFF. The full variable domain, rest sourced from reference TRBV28 and TRBJ2-1, is DVKVTQSSRYLVKRTGEKVFLECVQDMDHENMFWYRQDPGLGLRLIYFSYDVKMKEKGDIPEGYSVSREKKERFSLILESASTNQTSMYLCASSGLPSDEQFFGPGTRLTVL.

J is TRBJ2-2 and V is TRBV19; no clear D gene. The germline V gene encodes CDR1 LNHDA and CDR2 SQIVND (reference sequence). This CDR3 region has 15 residues. Trimming pared 2 bases from V and 3 bases from J, leaving 10 bases between. This CDR3 reads CASSISGADTGELFF. CDR3 DNA sequence: TGTGCCAGTAGTATAAGTGGTGCCGACACCGGGGAGCTGTTTTTT.